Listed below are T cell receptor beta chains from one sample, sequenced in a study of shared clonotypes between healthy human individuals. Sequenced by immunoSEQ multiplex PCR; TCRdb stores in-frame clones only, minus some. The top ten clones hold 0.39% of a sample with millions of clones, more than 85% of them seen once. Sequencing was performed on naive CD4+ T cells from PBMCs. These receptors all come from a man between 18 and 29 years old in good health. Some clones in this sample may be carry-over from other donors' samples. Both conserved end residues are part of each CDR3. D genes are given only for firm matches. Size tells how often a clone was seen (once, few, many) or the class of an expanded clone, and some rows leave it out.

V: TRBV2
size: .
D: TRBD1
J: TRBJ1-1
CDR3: CASSVSGGEVVF
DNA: TGTGCCAGCAGTGTATCAGGGGGCGAGGTAGTCTTT

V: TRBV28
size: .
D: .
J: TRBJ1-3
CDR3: CASSSAQTGVWGNTIYF
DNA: TGTGCCAGCAGTTCCGCACAGACCGGGGTATGGGGAAACACCATATATTTT

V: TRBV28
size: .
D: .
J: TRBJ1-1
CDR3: CASTADSYTEAFF
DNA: TGTGCCAGCACCGCGGACAGCTACACTGAAGCTTTCTTT

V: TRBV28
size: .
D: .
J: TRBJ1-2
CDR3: CASSSFGGYGYTF
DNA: TGTGCCAGCAGTTCTTTCGGGGGGTATGGCTACACCTTC

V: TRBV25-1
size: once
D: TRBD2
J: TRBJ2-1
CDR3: CASSEAGLAGNEQFF
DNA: TGTGCCAGCAGTGAGGCGGGACTAGCGGGAAATGAGCAGTTCTTC

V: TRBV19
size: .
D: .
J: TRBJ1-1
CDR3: CASKVKLNTEAFF
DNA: TGTGCCAGTAAAGTAAAGCTGAACACTGAAGCTTTCTTT

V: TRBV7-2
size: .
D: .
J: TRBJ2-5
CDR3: CASTWGGTGTQYF
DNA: TGTGCCAGCACCTGGGGGGGCACTGGGACCCAGTACTTC

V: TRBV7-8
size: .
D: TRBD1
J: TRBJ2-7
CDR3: CASSLLRGSYEQYF
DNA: TGTGCCAGCAGCTTGCTCAGGGGGTCCTACGAGCAGTACTTC

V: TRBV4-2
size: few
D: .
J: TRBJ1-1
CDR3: CASSQKRMLNTEAFF
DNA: TGTGCCAGCAGCCAAAAGCGAATGTTGAACACTGAAGCTTTCTTT

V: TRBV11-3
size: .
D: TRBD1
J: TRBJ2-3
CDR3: CASSRGQGDTDTQYF
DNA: TGTGCCAGCAGCCGGGGACAGGGGGACACAGATACGCAGTATTTT

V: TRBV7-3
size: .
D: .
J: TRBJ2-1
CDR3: CASSLLPQPSRSNEQFF
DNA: TGTGCCAGCAGCTTACTTCCCCAACCTAGCCGGAGCAATGAGCAGTTCTTC

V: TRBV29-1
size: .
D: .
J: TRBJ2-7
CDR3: CSVKGLSYEQYF
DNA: TGCAGCGTCAAGGGGTTATCCTACGAGCAGTACTTC

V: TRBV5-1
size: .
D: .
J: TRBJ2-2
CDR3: CASSPLTPDSYTGELFF
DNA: TGCGCCAGCAGCCCTTTAACTCCGGACAGCTACACCGGGGAGCTGTTTTTT

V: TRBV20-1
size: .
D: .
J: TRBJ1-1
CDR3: CSAERGLEAFF
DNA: TGCAGTGCGGAAAGGGGGTTGGAAGCTTTCTTT

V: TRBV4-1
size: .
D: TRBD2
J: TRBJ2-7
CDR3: CASSSSGRGSYEQYF
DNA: TGCGCCAGCAGCTCTAGCGGGAGAGGGTCCTACGAGCAGTACTTC

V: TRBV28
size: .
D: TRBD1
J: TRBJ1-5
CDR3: CASCERTGWEKPQHF
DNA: TGTGCCAGCTGCGAACGGACAGGATGGGAAAAGCCCCAGCATTTT

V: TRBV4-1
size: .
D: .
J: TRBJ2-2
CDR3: CASSQAGVGTGELFF
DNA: TGCGCCAGCAGCCAAGCGGGAGTAGGCACCGGGGAGCTGTTTTTT

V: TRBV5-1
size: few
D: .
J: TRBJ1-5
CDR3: CASSSQGYSNQPQHF
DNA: TGCGCCAGCAGCTCCCAGGGGTACAGCAATCAGCCCCAGCATTTT

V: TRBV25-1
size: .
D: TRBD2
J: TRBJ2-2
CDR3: CASSENVAGWMFF
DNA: TGTGCCAGCAGTGAAAACGTAGCGGGGTGGATGTTTTTT

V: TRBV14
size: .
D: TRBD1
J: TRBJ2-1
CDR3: CASSQDRGQIYNEQFF
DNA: TGTGCCAGCAGCCAAGATCGGGGACAGATCTACAATGAGCAGTTCTTC

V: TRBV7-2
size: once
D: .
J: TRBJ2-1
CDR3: CASSLAGSSGEQFF
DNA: TGTGCCAGCAGCTTGGCAGGGAGTTCAGGTGAGCAGTTCTTC

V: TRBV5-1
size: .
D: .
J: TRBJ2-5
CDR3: CASSFRTIETQYF
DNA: TGCGCCAGCAGCTTTCGGACTATAGAGACCCAGTACTTC

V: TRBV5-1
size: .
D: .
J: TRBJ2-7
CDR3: CASSLEVGTYEQYF
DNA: TGCGCCAGCAGCTTGGAGGTGGGGACCTACGAGCAGTACTTC

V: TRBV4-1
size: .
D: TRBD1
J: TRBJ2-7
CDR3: CASSHKLGDRGLSEQYF
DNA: TGCGCCAGCAGCCACAAACTAGGGGACAGGGGGCTCTCCGAGCAGTACTTC

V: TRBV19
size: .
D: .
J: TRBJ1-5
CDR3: CASSVSDSNQPQHF
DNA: TGTGCCAGTAGTGTCTCGGACAGCAATCAGCCCCAGCATTTT

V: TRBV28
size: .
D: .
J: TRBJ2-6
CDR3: CASKIQGFSGANVLTF
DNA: TGTGCCAGCAAGATCCAGGGCTTCTCTGGGGCCAACGTCCTGACTTTC

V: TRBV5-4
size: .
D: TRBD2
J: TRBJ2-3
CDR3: CASSPGLAGAATQYF
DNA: TGTGCCAGCAGCCCAGGACTAGCGGGAGCCGCTACGCAGTATTTT

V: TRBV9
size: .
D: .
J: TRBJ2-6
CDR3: CASSALISSGANVLTF
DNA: TGTGCCAGCAGCGCACTGATAAGCTCTGGGGCCAACGTCCTGACTTTC

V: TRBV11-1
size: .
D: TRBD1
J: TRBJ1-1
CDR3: CASSGTTGWGTEAFF
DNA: TGTGCCAGCAGCGGCACGACAGGGTGGGGAACTGAAGCTTTCTTT

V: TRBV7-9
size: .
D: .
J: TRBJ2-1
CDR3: CASSLSGGDSYNEQFF
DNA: TGTGCCAGCAGCCTGAGCGGAGGGGACTCCTACAATGAGCAGTTCTTC

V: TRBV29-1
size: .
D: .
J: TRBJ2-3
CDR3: CSVGYDTQYF
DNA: TGCAGCGTTGGGTACGATACGCAGTATTTT

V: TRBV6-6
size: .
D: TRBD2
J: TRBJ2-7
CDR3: CAIRDSGTIYEQYF
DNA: TGTGCCATCCGGGATAGCGGGACGATCTACGAGCAGTACTTC

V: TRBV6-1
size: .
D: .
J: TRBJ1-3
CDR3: CASSGKLGNTIYF
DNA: TGTGCCAGCAGTGGCAAACTAGGAAACACCATATATTTT

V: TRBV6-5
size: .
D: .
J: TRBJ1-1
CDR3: CASSFTMNTEAFF
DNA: TGTGCCAGCAGTTTCACCATGAACACTGAAGCTTTCTTT

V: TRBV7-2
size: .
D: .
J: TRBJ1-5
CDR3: CASSPQVKSNQPQHF
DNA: TGTGCCAGCAGCCCCCAAGTGAAGAGCAATCAGCCCCAGCATTTT

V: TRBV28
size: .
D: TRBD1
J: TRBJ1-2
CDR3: CASSLWGTGVAGYTF
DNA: TGTGCCAGCAGTTTATGGGGCACAGGGGTGGCTGGCTACACCTTC

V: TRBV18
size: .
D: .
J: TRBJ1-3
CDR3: CASSPISGNTIYF
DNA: TGTGCCAGCTCACCCATCTCTGGAAACACCATATATTTT

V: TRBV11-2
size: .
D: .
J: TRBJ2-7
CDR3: CASSASVASEQYF
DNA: TGTGCCAGCAGCGCATCAGTGGCGTCGGAGCAGTACTTC

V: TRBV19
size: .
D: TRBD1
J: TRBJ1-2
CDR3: CASSYRGPPYGYTF
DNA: TGTGCCAGTAGCTACAGGGGTCCCCCCTATGGCTACACCTTC

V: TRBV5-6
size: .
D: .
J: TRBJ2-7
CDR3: CASSQGASSYEQYF
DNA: TGTGCCAGCAGCCAAGGGGCGAGCTCCTACGAGCAGTACTTC

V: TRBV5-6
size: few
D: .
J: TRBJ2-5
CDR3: CASSSTGQGHQETQYF
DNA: TGTGCCAGCAGCTCGACAGGCCAAGGCCACCAAGAGACCCAGTACTTC

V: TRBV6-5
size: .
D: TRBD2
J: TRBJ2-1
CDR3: CASSRIILAGGEQFF
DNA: TGTGCCAGCAGTCGTATAATACTAGCGGGGGGTGAGCAGTTCTTC

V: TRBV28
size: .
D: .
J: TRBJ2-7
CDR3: CASNVRQAYEQYF
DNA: TGTGCCAGCAACGTTAGACAGGCCTACGAGCAGTACTTC

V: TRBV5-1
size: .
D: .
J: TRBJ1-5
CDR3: CASSPGGGNQPQHF
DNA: TGCGCCAGCAGCCCCGGGGGGGGGAACCAGCCCCAGCATTTT

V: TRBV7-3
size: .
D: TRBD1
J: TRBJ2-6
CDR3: CASSKGQGYGANVLTF
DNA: TGTGCCAGCAGCAAGGGACAGGGGTACGGGGCCAACGTCCTGACTTTC

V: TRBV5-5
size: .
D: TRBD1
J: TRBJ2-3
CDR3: CASSGTGKWDTQYF
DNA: TGTGCCAGCAGCGGGACAGGGAAATGGGATACGCAGTATTTT

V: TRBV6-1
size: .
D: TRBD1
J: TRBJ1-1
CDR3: CASRKDRGPDEAFF
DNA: TGTGCCAGCAGGAAGGACAGGGGGCCAGATGAAGCTTTCTTT

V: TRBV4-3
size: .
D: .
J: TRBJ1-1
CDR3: CASSQELGLAEAFF
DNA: TGCGCCAGCAGCCAAGAACTGGGATTGGCTGAAGCTTTCTTT

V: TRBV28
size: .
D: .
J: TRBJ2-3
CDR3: CASYTYAGGGTQYF
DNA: TGTGCCAGCTATACTTATGCTGGGGGTGGTACGCAGTATTTT

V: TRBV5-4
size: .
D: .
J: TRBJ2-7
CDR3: CASSSPTSGGAYEQYF
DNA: TGTGCCAGCAGCTCCCCAACCTCGGGCGGGGCCTACGAGCAGTACTTC

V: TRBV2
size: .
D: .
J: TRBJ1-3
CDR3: CASSGGTRRTGNTIYF
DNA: TGTGCCAGCAGTGGCGGGACAAGAAGGACTGGAAACACCATATATTTT

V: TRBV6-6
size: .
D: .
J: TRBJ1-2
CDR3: CASSYGGSRYTF
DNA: TGTGCCAGCAGTTACGGGGGGTCTCGGTACACCTTC